This T cell receptor beta chain is from a study of immune evolution from preneoplasia to lung adenocarcinoma (dated by TCRdb to about 2021). About the full investigation: HLA loss of heterozygosity was found in approximately 7% of AIS, 15% of MIA and about 32% of ADC lesions, and in no AAH lesions. The overall cohort comprised 40 to 55 patients with pulmonary nodules who underwent surgical resection. Sample size was based on specimen availability rather than a prior power calculation. POLYSOLVER was used to infer Class I HLA alleles from exome data, while LOHHLA was used to detect allele-specific HLA loss. According to the study, over a hundred samples went through TCR sequencing. TCR sequencing data were obtained from 51 patients. Whole exome sequencing and methylation data from the same cohort of nodules were integrated with the immune data. Resected precursor lesions (AAH, AIS, MIA) and invasive adenocarcinomas were compared against paired morphologically normal lung tissue. The study combined immune gene expression, TCR sequencing and multiplex immunofluorescence to profile immune contexture across lung adenocarcinoma precursors and invasive adenocarcinoma.

Patients underwent resection in Japan or China between about 2014 and 2017. Two lung cancer pathologists independently reviewed H&E slides to confirm the histologic diagnosis of every case. Premalignant or tumor cells were enriched for nucleic acid extraction by macro-dissection performed after pathologic assessment. The AllPrep DNA/RNA FFPE Kit was used to isolate DNA from FFPE tissue. Points on this clone: The antigen it recognizes is unknown. Per-base quality was not reported, and no clone a single base away is much larger than it.

Broad study findings and their caveats: Normal lung showed the highest clonality, whereas later-stage lesions appeared to have higher T cell density and diversity but lower clonality. The highest top T cell clone frequencies were observed in normal lung, and a progressive decrease in top T cell clone frequencies appeared to occur from AAH through AIS, MIA and invasive adenocarcinoma. The highest T cell clonality was observed in KRAS-mutant nodules compared with EGFR-mutant or double wild-type lesions. The findings were based on association rather than direct causation, and larger cohorts with long-term follow-up and longitudinal biopsies were deemed needed. All patients were from Japan and China, so applicability to Western populations was uncertain.

Using the immunoSEQ hsTCRbeta Kit, TCR beta CDR3 regions were sequenced from DNA. In the original analysis: The ImmunoSEQ Analyzer was used to analyse the TCR sequencing data. T cell clonality was defined as 1 minus Pielou's evenness computed on productive rearrangements. To measure T cell diversity, the inverse Simpson index was applied to productive templates. T cell density was defined as TCR beta template counts normalized to usable DNA, with usable DNA estimated by amplifying and sequencing housekeeping genes. Two-sided Kruskal-Wallis tests were used to compare TCR metrics between histologic stages. As stored in TCRdb, this immuneACCESS dataset retains in-frame rearrangements with V and J assigned. A fraction of the clones does not appear; measured against another copy, unresolved V genes explain less than half of the discrepancy, and the remainder lacks a known reason. V, J and clone size derive from that table, while D and trimming were established from the DNA sequence. The sample table holds about 4,900 clones, of which almost 90% were seen once. Of the sample, 2% to 2.5% falls within the top ten clones.

Reading from cysteine to phenylalanine, the CDR3 counts 16 amino acids. Only the CDR3 DNA is retained, 48 bases long and in frame from the first base. The CDR1 and CDR2 encoded by the germline V gene are SQVTM and ANQGSEA. The V end loses 2 bases and the J end loses 1 base, and a stretch of 15 bases separates them. The rearranged segments are TRBV29-1 and TRBJ2-1, with the D segment possibly TRBD1 or TRBD2, each aligning over 6 bases. The clonotype originates from a person aged 65 to 85 with lung adenocarcinoma. Material: FFPE atypical adenomatous hyperplasia tissue from the lung. Taken with the paper, the label for cell subset or site translates to: atypical adenomatous hyperplasia (AAH), lung preneoplasia. The CDR3 region: CSVESAGQGSYNEQFF. The DNA sequence is as follows: TGCAGCGTTGAATCCGCGGGGCAGGGGTCCTACAATGAGCAGTTCTTC.